The 24 T cell receptor beta chains below come from one sample, sequenced in a study of CD8 T cells in ankylosing spondylitis. Study results and limitations: There was a TCR beta motif, made of several highly homologous variants, that appeared characteristic of ankylosing spondylitis blood.

No antigen is known for these receptors. MiXCR, run by TCRdb on the 5' RACE reads, gives a single entry per CDR3 protein. This sample has about 540,000 distinct CDR3 sequences, with 12% found just once. Sequences were obtained from blood, either unsorted or a sorted T cell fraction (not recorded which). These receptor sequences come from a male donor with ankylosing spondylitis.

The sample holds a few counts of this clonotype. The chain joins TRBV12-3 or TRBV12-4 to TRBJ1-1; no definite D call. Between the trimmed V and J ends, which lost 5 bases and 1 base, there was a span of 14 bases. The CDR3 length is 15 residues. The CDR3 region has the DNA TGTGCCAGCAGTGACCGGGATGTTGGGAACACTGAAGCTTTCTTT. This encodes CASSDRDVGNTEAFF.

The chain carries TRBV21-1 and TRBJ2-7; the table's D call, TRBD2, has no DNA check behind it. TRBV21-1 is a pseudogene. The CDR3 is 16 residues long. CDR3 sequence: CASSKGGSGVSYEQYV. The CDR3 coding sequence is TGTGCCAGCAGCAAAGGGGGTAGCGGGGTATCCTACGAGCAGTACGTC.

The rearrangement links TRBV29-1 to TRBJ2-1; maybe TRBD2 (6 bases). Germline V CDR1 and CDR2: SQVTM, ANQGSEA. This CDR3 comprises 14 residues. Between the trimmed V and J ends, which lost 4 bases and 3 bases, there was a span of 13 bases. The CDR3 DNA follows: TGCAGCGTTGGGACTACCATAGGCTACAATGAGCAGTTCTTC. Its translation: CSVGTTIGYNEQFF.

The chain is built from TRBV5-4 and TRBJ2-1; D is tentatively TRBD1 or TRBD2 (5 bases each). V dropped 0 bases and J dropped 10 bases, with 14 bases sitting between them. This CDR3 region has 14 residues. CDR1 and CDR2 (germline): SGHNT, YYREEE (reference sequence). CDR3 coding DNA: TGTGCCAGCAGCTTGGAGGGATCGGGACGAGAGCAGTTCTTC. Its translation is CASSLEGSGREQFF.

In this sample, this clonotype turned up a few times. The chain links TRBV7-9 to TRBJ1-5; D gene unclear. CDR3 size: 15 residues. Per germline, CDR1 SEHNR and CDR2 FQNEAQ (reference sequence). V was shortened by 5 bases and J by 0 bases, with 11 bases between the two germline ends. This CDR3 reads CASSRDGPSNQPQHF. The CDR3 nucleotides read TGTGCCAGCAGCCGCGACGGACCTAGCAATCAGCCCCAGCATTTT.

The V gene is TRBV7-9, the J gene TRBJ2-3, with 9 bases fitting TRBD1. J was trimmed by 0 bases and V by 5 bases; bases with no gene match: 6. Germline-derived CDR1 and CDR2 are SEHNR and FQNEAQ (reference sequence). The CDR3 covers 16 residues. The CDR3 reads CASSPWTGASTDTQYF. The DNA for the CDR3 is TGTGCCAGCAGCCCGTGGACAGGGGCTAGCACAGATACGCAGTATTTT.

The sample holds a few counts of this clonotype. The V and J genes are TRBV7-9 and TRBJ2-1; D is perhaps TRBD1 or TRBD2 (5 bases each). Germline V lookup: CDR1 SEHNR, CDR2 FQNEAQ (reference sequence). The V gene lost 6 bases and the J gene lost 6 bases, with 15 bases spanning the gap. The CDR3 sequence is 14 residues long. This CDR3 reads CASSRPGPSNEQFF. The CDR3 region has the DNA TGTGCCAGCAGTCGACCGGGACCATCCAATGAGCAGTTCTTC.

This clonotype has just a few counts. V usage is TRBV4-1 and J usage is TRBJ2-1; tentatively, D is TRBD1 (6 bases). Germline CDR1 reads MGHRA; CDR2 reads YSYEKL. The V end lost 0 bases, the J end lost 6 bases, and 12 bases lay between the germline ends. The CDR3 consists of 15 residues. The CDR3 coding sequence is TGCGCCAGCAGCCAAGACCCTACAGGGCTCAATGAGCAGTTCTTC. Its protein product is CASSQDPTGLNEQFF.

In its sample, this clonotype was seen a few times. The chain links TRBV12-3 or TRBV12-4 to TRBJ2-1; 7 positions agree with TRBD2. V lost 3 bases, J lost 10 bases, and 0 bases stayed unmatched. CDR3 length equals 11 residues. CDR3 sequence reads: CASSFGGEQFF. The CDR3 nucleotides read TGTGCCAGCAGTTTCGGGGGGGAGCAGTTCTTC.

This clonotype was seen more than once but under ten times. The chain has TRBV5-1 and TRBJ1-6; D gene unclear. Germline V lookup: CDR1 SGHRS, CDR2 YFSETQ. This CDR3 has 15 residues. V was clipped by 3 bases and J by 11 bases, with 18 bases between them. CDR3 in DNA: TGCGCCAGCAGCTCAGAAGGGTTCCAGCGGCCACCCCTCCACTTT. Encoded protein: CASSSEGFQRPPLHF.

This clonotype was counted a few times. The chain employs TRBV7-9 and TRBJ1-2; D is undetermined. V was pared by 2 bases and J by 3 bases, with 7 bases between. Germline V gene sequence: CDR1 SEHNR, CDR2 FQNEAQ (reference sequence). This CDR3 region has 13 residues. The CDR3 loop reads CASSLMQDYGYTF. CDR3 coding DNA: TGTGCCAGCAGCTTAATGCAGGACTATGGCTACACCTTC.

The sample holds many counts of this clonotype. CDR3 sequence reads: CASSFPAGVGGYTF. CDR3 sequence (DNA): TGTGCCAGCAGTTTCCCCGCAGGGGTCGGCGGCTACACCTTC. The chain uses TRBV28 and TRBJ1-2, with a tentative D call TRBD1 (6 bases). Germline-derived CDR1 and CDR2 are MDHEN and SYDVKM. There are 14 residues in the CDR3. Trimming left V 3 bases short and J 8 bases short, with 16 bases between.

This chain joins TRBV4-2 and TRBJ2-4; 14 nucleotides agree with TRBD2. This CDR3 comprises 17 residues. V lost 4 bases and J lost 7; bases outside the gene matches: 9. The germline gives CDR1 LGHNA, CDR2 YNFKEQ. The CDR3 DNA sequence: TGTGCCAGCAGCCCCCGGGGGACTAGCGGGGGTATGAACATTCAGTACTTC. Its protein product is CASSPRGTSGGMNIQYF.

V and J are TRBV29-1 and TRBJ2-2; either TRBD1 or TRBD2 may supply D (5 bases each). CDR3 length equals 13 residues. The ends were cut back, 4 bases at V and 3 bases at J, with 9 bases in the middle. The germline V gene encodes CDR1 SQVTM and CDR2 ANQGSEA. CDR3 amino acids: CSVAGADTGELFF. CDR3 nucleotide sequence: TGCAGCGTTGCCGGGGCGGACACCGGGGAGCTGTTTTTT.

This clonotype was seen a handful of times. This chain uses TRBV7-9 with TRBJ2-2; 7 nucleotides agree with TRBD1. V was clipped by 4 bases and J by 4 bases; unmatched bases: 6. Germline-derived CDR1 and CDR2 are SEHNR and FQNEAQ (reference sequence). This CDR3 region has 15 residues. The DNA for the CDR3 is TGTGCCAGCAGCTCGACAGGGAAGGGCACCGGGGAGCTGTTTTTT. This translates into CASSSTGKGTGELFF.

The sample holds a few counts of this clonotype. The chain carries TRBV12-3 or TRBV12-4 and TRBJ2-1; 7 nucleotides agree with TRBD2. This CDR3 contains 15 residues. With V trimmed by 7 bases and J by 1 base, 7 bases remained unmatched. CDR3 sequence reads: CASTLGGGSYNEQFF. The CDR3 DNA sequence: TGTGCCAGCACCCTGGGGGGAGGGTCCTACAATGAGCAGTTCTTC.

Many counts were recorded for this clonotype. The rearrangement uses TRBV20-1 and TRBJ1-2, with 9 bases that match TRBD1. There are 14 residues in the CDR3. Losses at the gene ends were 3 bases for V and 4 bases for J; bases not matched to a gene: 6. The germline V gene encodes CDR1 DFQATT and CDR2 SNEGSKA (reference sequence). The CDR3 bases are TGCAGTGCTAGTAAGGGACAGGGAGCCTATGGCTACACCTTC. Translation: CSASKGQGAYGYTF.

This chain links TRBV21-1 with TRBJ2-1. TRBV21-1 is listed as a pseudogene. The length of the CDR3 is 12 residues. Here the CDR3 DNA reads TGTGCCAGCAGCATTAAGCCCGATGAGCAGTTCTTC. Its protein is CASSIKPDEQFF.

The chain uses TRBV12-3 or TRBV12-4 and TRBJ1-1; D gene unclear. Trimming took 5 bases from V and 2 from J, leaving 15 bases between them. This CDR3 region has 15 residues. In nucleotides, the CDR3 is TGTGCCAGCAGTCCCCGGAGGGCATCCAACACTGAAGCTTTCTTT. This gives the protein CASSPRRASNTEAFF.

This clonotype showed up many times. The rearrangement joins TRBV7-2 to TRBJ2-1; 8 bases are a match to TRBD2. V shed 2 bases, J shed 2 bases, and the junction held 5 bases outside the gene matches. Per the germline V gene, CDR1 is SGHTA and CDR2 is FQGNSA. The CDR3 totals 16 residues. Here the CDR3 DNA reads TGTGCCAGCAGCTTATCCCCTAGCGGGCCCTACAATGAGCAGTTCTTC. This gives the protein CASSLSPSGPYNEQFF.

This clonotype was detected once. V gene TRBV3-1 combines with J gene TRBJ2-3; 11 bases map to TRBD1. The CDR3 is made up of 16 amino acids. The junction had 12 bases not matched to a gene; V was cut back by 10 bases and J by 3 bases. Germline V gene data show CDR1 as LGHDT and CDR2 as YNNKEL (reference sequence). The CDR3 reads CATSFGQGARTDTQYF. CDR3 bases: TGTGCCACCAGTTTCGGACAGGGGGCGCGGACAGATACGCAGTATTTT.

This clonotype was counted between two and nine times. CDR3 in amino acids: CATSRDLAASSYEQYV. The CDR3 nucleotides read TGTGCCACCAGCAGAGATTTGGCAGCGAGCTCCTACGAGCAGTACGTC. V gene TRBV15 combines with J gene TRBJ2-7; no firm D call. This CDR3 is built from 16 residues. Germline CDR1 and CDR2: LNHNV and YYDKDF (reference sequence). Trimming took 0 bases from V and 0 from J, leaving 12 bases between them.

The chain is built from TRBV7-9 and TRBJ2-2; the D gene is possibly TRBD2 (6 bases). Trimming removed 6 bases at V and 6 bases at J, with 14 bases between. The CDR3 runs 14 residues. Germline CDR1 reads SEHNR; CDR2 reads FQNEAQ (reference sequence). CDR3 in DNA: TGTGCCAGCAGTCGAACCCGGGACTCCGGGGAGCTGTTTTTT. It specifies CASSRTRDSGELFF.

The chain uses TRBV20-1 and TRBJ1-1, with a tentative D call TRBD1 (6 bases). This CDR3 spans 14 amino acids. Germline CDR1 is DFQATT and CDR2 is SNEGSKA (reference sequence). Between the trimmed V and J ends, which lost 3 bases and 1 base, there was a span of 12 bases. This chain's CDR3 is CSASRPGENTEAFF. The CDR3 nucleotides read TGCAGTGCTAGTCGCCCAGGGGAGAACACTGAAGCTTTCTTT.